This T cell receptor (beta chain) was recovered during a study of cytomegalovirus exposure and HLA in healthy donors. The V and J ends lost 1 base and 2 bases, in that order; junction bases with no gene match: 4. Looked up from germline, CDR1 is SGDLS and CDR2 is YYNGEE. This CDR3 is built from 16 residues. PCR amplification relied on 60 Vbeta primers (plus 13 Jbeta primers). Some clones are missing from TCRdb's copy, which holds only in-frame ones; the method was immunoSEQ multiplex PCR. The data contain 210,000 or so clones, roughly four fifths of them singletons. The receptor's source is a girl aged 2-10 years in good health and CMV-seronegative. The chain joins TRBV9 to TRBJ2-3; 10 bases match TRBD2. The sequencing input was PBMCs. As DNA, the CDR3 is TGTGCCAGCAGCGTACTAGCGGGGGCCCTCACAGATACGCAGTATTTT. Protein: CASSVLAGALTDTQYF. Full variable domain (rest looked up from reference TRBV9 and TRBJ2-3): DSGVTQTPKHLITATGQRVTLRCSPRSGDLSVYWYQQSLDQGLQFLIQYYNGEERAKGNILERFSAQQFPDLHSELNLSSLELGDSALYFCASSVLAGALTDTQYFGPGTRLTVL.